These T cell receptor beta chains were read from a single sample in a study of blood T cell repertoires in COVID-19. The method was immunoSEQ multiplex PCR; TCRdb's version includes in-frame clones alone and lacks a portion of them. This repertoire shows roughly 74,000 clones, around 90% found once; its top ten account for around 1.9%. Material for sequencing was peripheral blood. The source is a woman over 75 with active or convalescent COVID-19. Both conserved end residues are part of each CDR3. Each record gives: J gene, clone size, V gene, D gene, CDR3 DNA, CDR3 protein. D genes are given only for firm matches. Not every row has a clone size; where given, it reads once, few, many or a size class.

J: TRBJ2-1
size: .
V: TRBV7-2
D: TRBD2
DNA: TGTGCCAGCAGCTTAGCGCCGACTAGCCAAGAGCAGTTCTTC
CDR3: CASSLAPTSQEQFF

J: TRBJ2-2
size: once
V: TRBV9
D: .
DNA: TGTGCCAGCAGAGGAGGCGGAGGGGTGGTCCAGAACACCGGGGAGCTGTTTTTT
CDR3: CASRGGGGVVQNTGELFF

J: TRBJ1-4
size: .
V: TRBV15
D: .
DNA: TGTGCCACCAGCAAATTCCGGACAGACTTTAATGAAAAACTGTTTTTT
CDR3: CATSKFRTDFNEKLFF

J: TRBJ1-6
size: .
V: TRBV10-2
D: TRBD1
DNA: TGCGCCAGCAGGTATACCAGGACAGGGATTAATTCACCCCTCCACTTT
CDR3: CASRYTRTGINSPLHF

J: TRBJ1-5
size: .
V: TRBV7-8
D: .
DNA: TGTGCCAGCAGCGTTTCCGGGACAAGTCAGCCCCAGCATTTT
CDR3: CASSVSGTSQPQHF

J: TRBJ1-5
size: .
V: TRBV25-1
D: TRBD1
DNA: TGTGCCAGCAGTACCGGGACAGCCTTCAATCAGCCCCAGCATTTT
CDR3: CASSTGTAFNQPQHF

J: TRBJ2-7
size: .
V: TRBV3-1/TRBV3-2
D: .
DNA: TGTGCCAGCAGCCAAGACCCCGGGGTCGGGGAGCAGTACTTC
CDR3: CASSQDPGVGEQYF

J: TRBJ1-5
size: .
V: TRBV5-1
D: TRBD1
DNA: TGCGCCAGCAGCATAGGGACAGGGTTAAGCAATCAGCCCCAGCATTTT
CDR3: CASSIGTGLSNQPQHF

J: TRBJ2-7
size: once
V: TRBV4-3
D: .
DNA: TGCGCCAGCAGCGCATCACGGGGTTACGAGCAGTACTTC
CDR3: CASSASRGYEQYF

J: TRBJ2-1
size: once
V: TRBV12-3/TRBV12-4
D: .
DNA: TGTGCCAGCAGTTTACAGGGTCGAGGGTTCTTC
CDR3: CASSLQGRGFF

J: TRBJ2-3
size: .
V: TRBV5-1
D: TRBD1
DNA: TGCGCCAGCAGCCGGACAGGGAGACAAGGCACAGATACGCAGTATTTT
CDR3: CASSRTGRQGTDTQYF

J: TRBJ1-1
size: once
V: TRBV9
D: .
DNA: TGTGCCAGCAGCGCGACACTGAACACTGAAGCTTTCTTT
CDR3: CASSATLNTEAFF

J: TRBJ2-7
size: .
V: TRBV12-3/TRBV12-4
D: .
DNA: TGTGCCAGCGGTGACAGCAGCTCCTACGAGCAGTACTTC
CDR3: CASGDSSSYEQYF

J: TRBJ2-1
size: .
V: TRBV4-1
D: TRBD2
DNA: TGCGCCAGCAGCCAAGAGCGGGGGGGTAGCTCCTACAATGAGCAGTTCTTC
CDR3: CASSQERGGSSYNEQFF

J: TRBJ2-2
size: .
V: TRBV5-4
D: .
DNA: TGTGCCAGCAGCACGGGAGTGGACACCGGGGAGCTGTTTTTT
CDR3: CASSTGVDTGELFF

J: TRBJ2-1
size: .
V: TRBV19
D: .
DNA: TGTGCCAGTAGTATCAGGGGCTCCTACAATGAGCAGTTCTTC
CDR3: CASSIRGSYNEQFF

J: TRBJ2-5
size: .
V: TRBV6-6
D: .
DNA: TGTGCCAGCAGTTACAGCGGGTACTTC
CDR3: CASSYSGYF

J: TRBJ1-3
size: once
V: TRBV5-1
D: .
DNA: TGCGCCAGCAGCCCGGGGTCGAGAGGAAACACCATATATTTT
CDR3: CASSPGSRGNTIYF

J: TRBJ2-3
size: .
V: TRBV11-2
D: TRBD1
DNA: TGTGCCAGCAGCTCTACAGGGGTTGGGCCAACAGATACGCAGTATTTT
CDR3: CASSSTGVGPTDTQYF

J: TRBJ1-2
size: .
V: TRBV2
D: TRBD1
DNA: TGTGCCAGCAGTGAAGCGGGCCTGGGACAGCGGGGGCTTGGTACCTTC
CDR3: CASSEAGLGQRGLGTF

J: TRBJ2-7
size: once
V: TRBV25-1
D: TRBD1
DNA: TGTGCCAGCAGTGAATTCGACAGGGGCAGGTACGAGCAGTACTTC
CDR3: CASSEFDRGRYEQYF

J: TRBJ2-2
size: .
V: TRBV5-4
D: .
DNA: TGTGCCAGCAGCTTAGGGCTCCGGGGGAACACCGGGGAGCTGTTTTTT
CDR3: CASSLGLRGNTGELFF

J: TRBJ1-3
size: .
V: TRBV10-3
D: TRBD1
DNA: TGTGCCAGTGTTAAGGGGGCGGATGGAAACACCATATATTTT
CDR3: CASVKGADGNTIYF

J: TRBJ1-2
size: .
V: TRBV5-4
D: .
DNA: TGTGCCAGCAGCGGGGGACTCAATGGCTACACCTTC
CDR3: CASSGGLNGYTF

J: TRBJ2-7
size: few
V: TRBV6-5
D: .
DNA: TGTGCCAGCAGTCAAAACTACGAGCAGTACTTC
CDR3: CASSQNYEQYF

J: TRBJ2-3
size: .
V: TRBV7-9
D: TRBD2
DNA: TGTGCCAGCAGCTCCCCTTTACGGGGGGGGGCAGATACGCAGTATTTT
CDR3: CASSSPLRGGADTQYF

J: TRBJ1-2
size: .
V: TRBV10-3
D: TRBD1
DNA: TGTGCCATCATGAGACAGGGAGGAGATGGCTACACCTTC
CDR3: CAIMRQGGDGYTF

J: TRBJ1-5
size: .
V: TRBV19
D: .
DNA: TGTGCCAGTAGTGTCAAGCGGGATCAGCCCCAGCATTTT
CDR3: CASSVKRDQPQHF

J: TRBJ2-2
size: .
V: TRBV2
D: .
DNA: TGTGCCAGCACGGTAGCGCGGAGCACCGGGGAGCTGTTTTTT
CDR3: CASTVARSTGELFF

J: TRBJ1-1
size: .
V: TRBV4-3
D: TRBD1
DNA: TGCGCCAGCAGCCAACGGGACAGGGGGCTGCTGAACACTGAAGCTTTCTTT
CDR3: CASSQRDRGLLNTEAFF

J: TRBJ1-2
size: .
V: TRBV7-2
D: .
DNA: TGTGCCAGCAGCTTAGGGCAGGGGATTCGGGGCTACACCTTC
CDR3: CASSLGQGIRGYTF

J: TRBJ2-7
size: once
V: TRBV9
D: .
DNA: TGTGCCAGCAGCGTAGGCGGCTCCTACTCCTACGAGCAGTACTTC
CDR3: CASSVGGSYSYEQYF

J: TRBJ1-4
size: once
V: TRBV7-2
D: TRBD1
DNA: TGTGCCAGCAGCCAGGACAGGGTCCAAGAAAAACTGTTTTTT
CDR3: CASSQDRVQEKLFF

J: TRBJ2-2
size: few
V: TRBV7-9
D: .
DNA: TGTGCCAGCAGCTCCCGTGGGCAGGGGGAGCTGTTTTTT
CDR3: CASSSRGQGELFF